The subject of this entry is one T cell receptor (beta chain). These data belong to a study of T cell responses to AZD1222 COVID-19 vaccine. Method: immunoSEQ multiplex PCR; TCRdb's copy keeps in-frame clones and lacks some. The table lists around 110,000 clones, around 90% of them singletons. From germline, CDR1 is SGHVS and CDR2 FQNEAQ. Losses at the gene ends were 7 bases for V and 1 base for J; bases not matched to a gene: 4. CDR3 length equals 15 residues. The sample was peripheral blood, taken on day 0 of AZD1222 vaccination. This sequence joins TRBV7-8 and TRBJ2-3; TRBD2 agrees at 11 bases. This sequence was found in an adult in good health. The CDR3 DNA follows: TGTGCCAGCACCGTTAGCGGGGGGGGCACAGATACGCAGTATTTT. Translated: CASTVSGGGTDTQYF.